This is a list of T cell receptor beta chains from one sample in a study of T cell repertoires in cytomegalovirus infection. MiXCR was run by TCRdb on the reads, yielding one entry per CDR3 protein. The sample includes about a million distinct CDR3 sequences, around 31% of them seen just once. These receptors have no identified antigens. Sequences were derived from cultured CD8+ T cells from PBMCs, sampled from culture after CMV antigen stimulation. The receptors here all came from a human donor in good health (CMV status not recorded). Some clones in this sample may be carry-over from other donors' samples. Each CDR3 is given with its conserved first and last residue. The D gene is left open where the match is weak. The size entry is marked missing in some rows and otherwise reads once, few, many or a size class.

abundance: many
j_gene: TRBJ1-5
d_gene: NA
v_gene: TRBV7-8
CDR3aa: CASSPDGVRSNQPQHF
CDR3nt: TGTGCCAGCAGCCCGGACGGGGTCAGAAGCAATCAGCCCCAGCATTTT

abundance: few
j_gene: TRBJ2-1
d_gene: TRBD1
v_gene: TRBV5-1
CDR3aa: CASSYGDSLGFNEQFF
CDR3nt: TGCGCCAGCAGCTATGGGGACAGCCTAGGGTTCAATGAGCAGTTCTTC

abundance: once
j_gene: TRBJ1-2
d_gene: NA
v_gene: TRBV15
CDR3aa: CATSRLGLYGYTF
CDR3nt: TGTGCCACCAGCAGACTAGGACTATATGGCTACACCTTC

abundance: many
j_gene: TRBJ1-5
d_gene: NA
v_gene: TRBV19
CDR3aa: CASRRDSNQPQHF
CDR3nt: TGTGCCAGTAGGAGGGATAGCAATCAGCCCCAGCATTTT

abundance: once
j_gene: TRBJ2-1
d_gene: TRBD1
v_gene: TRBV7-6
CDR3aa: CTSSGYRDRGGDEQFF
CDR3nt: TGTACCAGCAGCGGCTACCGGGACAGGGGAGGCGATGAGCAGTTCTTC

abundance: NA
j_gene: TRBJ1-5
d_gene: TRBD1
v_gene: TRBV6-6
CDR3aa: CASRPDRDSNQPQHF
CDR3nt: TGTGCCAGCAGACCGGACAGGGATAGCAATCAGCCCCAGCATTTT

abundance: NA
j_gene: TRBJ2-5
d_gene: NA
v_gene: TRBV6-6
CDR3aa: CASSYSFRGPQETQYF
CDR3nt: TGTGCCAGCAGTTACTCGTTTCGGGGGCCGCAAGAGACCCAGTACTTC

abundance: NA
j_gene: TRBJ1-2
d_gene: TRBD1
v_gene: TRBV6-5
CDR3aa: CASSYSSVGTGIGYTF
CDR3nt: TGTGCCAGCAGTTACTCGAGTGTGGGGACAGGGATCGGCTACACCTTC

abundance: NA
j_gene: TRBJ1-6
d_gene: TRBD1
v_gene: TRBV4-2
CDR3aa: CASSQVWDRVVNSPLHF
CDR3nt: TGTGCCAGCAGCCAAGTATGGGACAGGGTCGTTAATTCACCCCTCCACTTT

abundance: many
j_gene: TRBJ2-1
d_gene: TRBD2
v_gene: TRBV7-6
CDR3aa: CASSLPTSGGSDEQFF
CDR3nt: TGTGCCAGCAGCTTACCCACTAGCGGGGGGAGTGATGAGCAGTTCTTC

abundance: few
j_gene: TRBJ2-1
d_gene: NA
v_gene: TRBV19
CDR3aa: CASSWGEYNEQFF
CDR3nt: TGTGCCAGTAGTTGGGGGGAGTACAATGAGCAGTTCTTC

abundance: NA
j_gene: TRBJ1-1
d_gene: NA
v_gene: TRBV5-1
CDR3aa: CATELSDGTEAFF
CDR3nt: TGCGCCACCGAGCTCTCGGACGGGACTGAAGCTTTCTTT

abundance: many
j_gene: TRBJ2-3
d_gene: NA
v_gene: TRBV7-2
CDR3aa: CASSFEMYSTDTQYF
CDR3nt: TGTGCCAGCAGCTTCGAAATGTACAGCACAGATACGCAGTATTTT

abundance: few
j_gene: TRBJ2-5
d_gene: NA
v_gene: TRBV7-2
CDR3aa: CASSSESEEGTQYF
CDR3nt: TGTGCCAGCAGCTCGGAGTCGGAAGAAGGGACCCAGTACTTC

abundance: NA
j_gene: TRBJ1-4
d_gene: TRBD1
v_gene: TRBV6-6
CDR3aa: CASKGQAEKLFF
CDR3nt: TGTGCCAGCAAGGGACAGGCTGAAAAACTGTTTTTT

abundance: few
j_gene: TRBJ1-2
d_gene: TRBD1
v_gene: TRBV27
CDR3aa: CASSLRQGVFGYTF
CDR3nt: TGTGCCAGCAGTCTACGACAGGGGGTGTTTGGCTACACCTTC